Sequencing of this TCR beta chain was carried out in a study of T cell responses to AZD1222 COVID-19 vaccine. Overall study: Some second doses came at about 4 weeks and others at about 12 weeks; these were pooled.

The CDR3 length is 12 residues. With 5 bases removed from V and 6 bases from J, the gap between germline ends came to 8 bases. Germline V CDR1 and CDR2: SEHNR, FQNEAQ (reference sequence). As regards this clone: The antigen is not known.

Study findings and constraints: Spike-specific TCR breadth and depth both grew after two AZD1222 doses.

The method was immunoSEQ multiplex PCR; TCRdb's version includes in-frame clones alone and lacks a portion of them. Found here are 75,000 to 100,000 clones, nearly 90% of them singletons; the top ten hold 1.5% to 2%. The source of this sequence is an adult in good health. The chain uses TRBV7-9 and TRBJ2-1; D remains ambiguous. Material: peripheral blood, obtained on day 0 of AZD1222 vaccination. The CDR3 DNA sequence: TGTGCCAGCAGCACCCTTACCAATGAGCAGTTCTTC. Amino acids: CASSTLTNEQFF.